The clone carrying this TCR beta chain ranks as large (0.1 to 1%). V gave up 4 bases and J gave up 6 bases; unmatched junction bases: 6. The CDR3 sequence is 14 residues long. Amplification of TRBV12-4/TRBJ1-2 clonotypes used adaptor-ligated barcode primers. TCRdb analysed the multiplex PCR reads with MiXCR anew, one entry per CDR3 protein. Of several hundred distinct CDR3 sequences in the sample, approximately 6% were seen once. The J gene is TRBJ1-2, the V gene TRBV12-3 or TRBV12-4; 9 bases are a match to TRBD1. The source material was memory CD4+ T cells sorted from blood. The subset: memory CD4+ T cells, CD4+CD45RO+CD25-. The sequence was obtained from a female donor with breast cancer. The CDR3 coding sequence is TGTGCCAGCAGTTCGGGACAGGGAGGGGATGGCTACACCTTC. It translates to CASSSGQGGDGYTF.